A selection of T cell receptor beta chains follows, all from one sample in a study of siplizumab effects on memory and regulatory T cells. Assay: immunoSEQ multiplex PCR; the TCRdb copy retains only in-frame clones and omits some. The sample contains some 73,000 clones, approximately 93% of which appear only once. Material for sequencing was CD8+ T cells sorted from blood. The receptors were gathered from a human donor in good health. CDR3s include the opening cysteine and the closing phenylalanine or tryptophan. Fields, in order: J gene, clone size, V gene, D gene, CDR3 length, CDR3 protein, CDR3 DNA. The D gene is left open where the match is weak. Rows may omit the clone size; those that give it use once, few, many or a size class.

J gene: TRBJ2-3; clone size: .; V gene: TRBV4-3; D gene: .; CDR3 length: 13; CDR3 protein: CASSQGQADTQYF; CDR3 DNA: TGCGCCAGCAGCCAAGGTCAGGCGGATACGCAGTATTTT
J gene: TRBJ1-4; clone size: .; V gene: TRBV6-6; D gene: TRBD1; CDR3 length: 15; CDR3 protein: CASAGTEASNEKLFF; CDR3 DNA: TGTGCCAGCGCCGGGACAGAAGCATCAAATGAAAAACTGTTTTTT
J gene: TRBJ1-2; clone size: .; V gene: TRBV2; D gene: TRBD1; CDR3 length: 14; CDR3 protein: CASRGGTGGDGYTF; CDR3 DNA: TGTGCCAGCCGTGGTGGGACAGGGGGCGATGGCTACACCTTC
J gene: TRBJ1-1; clone size: .; V gene: TRBV19; D gene: TRBD1; CDR3 length: 12; CDR3 protein: CASGQGWTEAFF; CDR3 DNA: TGTGCCAGCGGACAGGGTTGGACTGAAGCTTTCTTT
J gene: TRBJ2-5; clone size: once; V gene: TRBV28; D gene: TRBD1; CDR3 length: 16; CDR3 protein: CASSLLTDRGLETQYF; CDR3 DNA: TGTGCCAGCAGTTTGTTAACGGACAGGGGGCTAGAGACCCAGTACTTC
J gene: TRBJ2-2; clone size: .; V gene: TRBV19; D gene: .; CDR3 length: 14; CDR3 protein: CASSHREGSGELFF; CDR3 DNA: TGTGCCAGTTCCCACAGGGAGGGGTCCGGGGAGCTGTTTTTT
J gene: TRBJ1-6; clone size: .; V gene: TRBV5-1; D gene: .; CDR3 length: 17; CDR3 protein: CASSPPRGGGYNSPLHF; CDR3 DNA: TGCGCCAGCAGCCCACCCCGTGGGGGGGGGTACAATTCACCCCTCCACTTT
J gene: TRBJ1-2; clone size: .; V gene: TRBV10-2; D gene: .; CDR3 length: 14; CDR3 protein: CASSDVRGDYGYTF; CDR3 DNA: TGCGCCAGCAGCGACGTGAGGGGCGACTATGGCTACACCTTC
J gene: TRBJ2-3; clone size: once; V gene: TRBV13; D gene: .; CDR3 length: 12; CDR3 protein: CASSLRSDTQYF; CDR3 DNA: TGTGCCAGCAGCTTACGGTCAGATACGCAGTATTTT
J gene: TRBJ2-7; clone size: once; V gene: TRBV28; D gene: TRBD1; CDR3 length: 15; CDR3 protein: CASSLLGTVPYEQYF; CDR3 DNA: TGTGCCAGCAGTCTGCTCGGGACAGTCCCCTACGAGCAGTACTTC
J gene: TRBJ1-2; clone size: .; V gene: TRBV19; D gene: TRBD1; CDR3 length: 14; CDR3 protein: CASQDRVANYGYTF; CDR3 DNA: TGTGCCAGCCAGGACAGGGTAGCCAATTATGGCTACACCTTC
J gene: TRBJ1-1; clone size: .; V gene: TRBV27; D gene: .; CDR3 length: 14; CDR3 protein: CASSLSPGTTEAFF; CDR3 DNA: TGTGCCAGCAGTTTATCCCCCGGGACAACTGAAGCTTTCTTT
J gene: TRBJ2-5; clone size: .; V gene: TRBV4-3; D gene: .; CDR3 length: 16; CDR3 protein: CASSQDVSASFGTQYF; CDR3 DNA: TGCGCCAGCAGCCAAGATGTGTCGGCTAGCTTTGGGACCCAGTACTTC
J gene: TRBJ2-7; clone size: .; V gene: TRBV9; D gene: .; CDR3 length: 14; CDR3 protein: CASSMGAGSYEQYF; CDR3 DNA: TGTGCCAGCAGCATGGGGGCCGGTTCCTACGAGCAGTACTTC
J gene: TRBJ2-1; clone size: .; V gene: TRBV4-3; D gene: .; CDR3 length: 16; CDR3 protein: CASSQDTGLSYNEQFF; CDR3 DNA: TGCGCCAGCAGCCAAGATACGGGGCTCTCCTACAATGAGCAGTTCTTC
J gene: TRBJ2-5; clone size: .; V gene: TRBV2; D gene: TRBD1; CDR3 length: 14; CDR3 protein: CASSVGQGVETQYF; CDR3 DNA: TGTGCCAGCAGTGTGGGTCAGGGGGTGGAGACCCAGTACTTC
J gene: TRBJ1-6; clone size: .; V gene: TRBV28; D gene: TRBD1; CDR3 length: 16; CDR3 protein: CASSPTGVDYNSPLHF; CDR3 DNA: TGTGCCAGCAGTCCTACAGGGGTAGACTATAATTCACCCCTCCACTTT
J gene: TRBJ2-3; clone size: once; V gene: TRBV29-1; D gene: .; CDR3 length: 13; CDR3 protein: CSVREADTDTQYF; CDR3 DNA: TGCAGCGTTCGGGAAGCGGACACAGATACGCAGTATTTT
J gene: TRBJ1-5; clone size: few; V gene: TRBV12-5; D gene: .; CDR3 length: 11; CDR3 protein: CASGFGQPQHF; CDR3 DNA: TGTGCTAGTGGTTTTGGACAGCCCCAGCATTTT
J gene: TRBJ1-6; clone size: .; V gene: TRBV21-1; D gene: .; CDR3 length: 17; CDR3 protein: CASSEGCDRDSGSPLHF; CDR3 DNA: TGTGCCAGCAGCGAAGGGTGTGACCGGGACAGCGGGTCACCCCTCCACTTT